These 14 T cell receptor beta chains came from one sample sequenced in a study of T cell responses to AZD1222 COVID-19 vaccine. Generated by immunoSEQ multiplex PCR, the TCRdb table keeps only in-frame clones and is missing some. This table has about 190,000 clones, 85% to 95% appearing once. Material: peripheral blood, obtained on day 0 of AZD1222 vaccination. These receptor sequences come from an adult in good health.

The J gene is TRBJ1-3, the V gene TRBV19; D uncertain. The CDR3 consists of 12 residues. Trimming took 7 bases from V and 4 from J, leaving 8 bases between them. In germline, CDR1 is LNHDA, CDR2 SQIVND (reference sequence). The CDR3 region is CASKKIGNTIYF. The CDR3 coding sequence is TGTGCCAGTAAGAAAATCGGAAACACCATATATTTT.

The chain uses TRBV5-5 and TRBJ1-5; 7 bases are shared with TRBD1. Trimming removed 4 bases from V and 9 bases from J; junction bases left unmatched: 13. Germline CDR1 reads SGHKS; CDR2 reads YYEKEE (reference sequence). This CDR3 is 15 amino acids long. This CDR3 is CASSRGGQGPSPQHF. CDR3 in DNA: TGTGCCAGCAGCCGAGGGGGCCAGGGGCCTTCGCCCCAGCATTTT.

This chain links TRBV4-1 with TRBJ1-2; TRBD1 is a possible D gene (5 bases). The germline V gene encodes CDR1 MGHRA and CDR2 YSYEKL. Trimming removed 3 bases from V and 1 base from J, with 15 bases in between. The CDR3 is 16 amino acids. CDR3: CASSQSPGTVNYGYTF. CDR3 sequence (DNA): TGCGCCAGCAGCCAGAGTCCCGGGACGGTTAACTATGGCTACACCTTC.

This chain connects TRBV2 to TRBJ1-2; 10 bases map to TRBD1. In germline, CDR1 is SNHLY, CDR2 FYNNEI. J was trimmed by 4 bases and V by 6 bases; bases with no gene match: 5. CDR3 length: 14 residues. CDR3: CASSGQGETYGYTF. The DNA for the CDR3 is TGTGCCAGCAGCGGACAGGGGGAAACCTATGGCTACACCTTC.

V gene TRBV6-5 combines with J gene TRBJ2-7; D ambiguous. V was trimmed by 7 bases and J by 0 bases, leaving 10 bases between them. Germline V gives CDR1 MNHEY, CDR2 SVGAGI. The CDR3 is 13 residues long. CDR3 bases: TGTGCCAGCAACAAGGGAAGCTCCTACGAGCAGTACTTC. Translation: CASNKGSSYEQYF.

The CDR3 DNA is TGTGCCAGCAGCGACGGGGTTAACTATGGCTACACCTTC. Its protein product is CASSDGVNYGYTF. The chain links TRBV6-2 or TRBV6-3 to TRBJ1-2; D not resolved. CDR1 is MNHEY, CDR2 SVGEGT, per germline. V shed 6 bases and J shed 1 base, with 9 bases lying between them. There are 13 residues in the CDR3.

The V gene is TRBV7-9, the J gene TRBJ1-2; D unclear. Germline assignment: CDR1 SEHNR and CDR2 FQNEAQ (reference sequence). CDR3 length: 14 amino acids. Trimming left V 5 bases short and J 3 bases short, with 13 bases between. The CDR3 sequence: CASSRDALDYGYTF. CDR3 sequence (DNA): TGTGCCAGCAGCCGAGACGCTCTTGACTATGGCTACACCTTC.

This clone appeared a single time. V is TRBV3-1 (or the pseudogene TRBV3-2) and J is TRBJ2-7; possible D gene TRBD1, 6 bases. Trimming took off 5 bases at V and 5 bases at J, with 10 bases between the two ends. Germline assignment: CDR1 LGHDT and CDR2 YNNKEL (reference sequence). There are 12 residues in the CDR3. CDR3 nucleotides: TGTGCCAGCAGCAGGGGGAGTAACGAGCAGTACTTC. It codes for CASSRGSNEQYF.

This clone was recorded only once. The V call is TRBV12-3 or TRBV12-4, the J call TRBJ1-1, with D unclear. The ends were cut back, 3 bases at V and 1 base at J, with 6 bases in the middle. The CDR3 consists of 13 residues. The CDR3 bases are TGTGCCAGCAGTTTGCAGAGGAACACTGAAGCTTTCTTT. Protein: CASSLQRNTEAFF.

This chain links TRBV2 with TRBJ2-2; possible D gene TRBD1, 6 bases. V was clipped by 4 bases and J by 0 bases, with 9 bases between them. The V gene's germline CDR1 is SNHLY and CDR2 FYNNEI. CDR3 length: 15 amino acids. Here the CDR3 reads CASSVGATNTGELFF. The CDR3 DNA sequence: TGTGCCAGCAGTGTGGGGGCTACGAACACCGGGGAGCTGTTTTTT.

In this sample, this clone turned up once. The J gene is TRBJ1-5, the V gene TRBV12-3 or TRBV12-4; no firm D call. The CDR3 contains 12 residues. Trimming took 6 bases from V and 6 from J, leaving 9 bases between them. Here the CDR3 reads CASRKQTQPQHF. As DNA, the CDR3 is TGTGCCAGCAGGAAACAAACTCAGCCCCAGCATTTT.

This chain connects TRBV6-6 to TRBJ1-4; 7 nucleotides align to TRBD1. V was clipped by 8 bases and J by 10 bases; unmatched bases: 10. Germline CDR1 is MNHNY and CDR2 is SVGAGI (reference sequence). This CDR3 spans 13 amino acids. CDR3 sequence: CASLGTDEGKLFF. CDR3 in DNA: TGTGCCAGCCTGGGGACAGACGAGGGAAAACTGTTTTTT.

The chain links TRBV6-2 or TRBV6-3 to TRBJ1-5; D may be TRBD1 (5 bases). The V and J ends lost 2 bases and 0 bases respectively, with 14 bases between them. Germline V CDR1 and CDR2: MNHEY, SVGEGT. The CDR3 loop spans 17 amino acids. CDR3: CASSYDPYRYSNQPQHF. The CDR3 DNA follows: TGTGCCAGCAGTTACGACCCATACAGGTATAGCAATCAGCCCCAGCATTTT.

The CDR3 region has the DNA TGTGCCAGCAGTGAAGCGCGGGGCTGGAACACTGAAGCTTTCTTT. Protein sequence: CASSEARGWNTEAFF. This rearrangement joins TRBV2 to TRBJ1-1, with D perhaps matching TRBD1 (5 bases). Looked up from germline, CDR1 is SNHLY and CDR2 is FYNNEI. V was trimmed by 0 bases and J by 1 base, leaving 9 bases between them. The CDR3 totals 15 residues. The whole variable domain, remainder taken from reference TRBV2 and TRBJ1-1, is EPEVTQTPSHQVTQMGQEVILRCVPISNHLYFYWYRQILGQKVEFLVSFYNNEISEKSEIFDDQFSVERPDGSNFTLKIRSTKLEDSAMYFCASSEARGWNTEAFFGQGTRLTVV.